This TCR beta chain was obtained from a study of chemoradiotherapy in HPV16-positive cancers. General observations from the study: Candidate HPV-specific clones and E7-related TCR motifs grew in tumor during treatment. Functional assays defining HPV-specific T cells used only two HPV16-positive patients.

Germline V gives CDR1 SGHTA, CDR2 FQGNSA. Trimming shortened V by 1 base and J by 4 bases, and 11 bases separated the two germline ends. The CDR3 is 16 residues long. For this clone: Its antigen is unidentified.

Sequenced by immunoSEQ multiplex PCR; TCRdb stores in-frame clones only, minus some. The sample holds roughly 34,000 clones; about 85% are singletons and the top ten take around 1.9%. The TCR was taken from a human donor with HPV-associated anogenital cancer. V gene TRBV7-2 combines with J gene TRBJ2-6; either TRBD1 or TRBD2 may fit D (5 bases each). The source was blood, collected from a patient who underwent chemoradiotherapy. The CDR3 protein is CASSLVGTTGANVLTF. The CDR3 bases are TGTGCCAGCAGCTTAGTGGGGACGACCGGGGCCAACGTCCTGACTTTC.